Below, 9 T cell receptor beta chains from the same sample are listed, as sequenced in a study of regulatory T cells in long-lasting Graves disease. The time point is: persistent/refractory GD, antithyroid drugs over 5 years with positive TRAb. PBMCs were the source of the RNA used for TCR sequencing. Arm-PCR of CDR3 regions with iRepertoire HTBI primers generated TCR beta libraries. From the multiplex PCR reads, TCRdb called clonotypes with MiXCR, one entry per CDR3 protein. The sample carries about 470,000 distinct CDR3 sequences, more than 20% recorded once. This sample comprised peripheral blood mononuclear cells (PBMCs), obtained when the disease was refractory, from a patient treated with antithyroid drugs. The receptors originated from a female donor with Graves disease.

This clonotype was observed many times. The chain recombines TRBV7-2 with TRBJ2-4; D is uncertain. Germline V lookup: CDR1 SGHTA, CDR2 FQGNSA. This CDR3 comprises 11 residues. The V end was cut by 5 bases, the J end by 8 bases, with 7 bases between. CDR3 in amino acids: CASSPKDIQYF. For the CDR3, the DNA is TGTGCCAGCAGCCCCAAGGACATTCAGTACTTC.

This clonotype came up a few times. The V call is TRBV29-1, the J call TRBJ1-3; 7 bases line up with TRBD1. The CDR3 loop spans 14 amino acids. Germline CDR1 reads SQVTM; CDR2 reads ANQGSEA. Trimming at V came to 4 bases and at J to 7 bases, leaving 10 bases not matched to a gene. CDR3 in amino acids: CSVVPYRGPNTIYF. CDR3 nucleotides: TGCAGCGTTGTCCCCTACAGGGGACCTAACACCATATATTTT. The full variable domain, rest sourced from reference TRBV29-1 and TRBJ1-3, is SAVISQKPSRDICQRGTSLTIQCQVDSQVTMMFWYRQQPGQSLTLIATANQGSEATYESGFVIDKFPISRPNLTFSTLTVSNMSPEDSSIYLCSVVPYRGPNTIYFGEGSWLTVV.

This clonotype was counted many times. The genes are TRBV27 and TRBJ2-7, with 9 bases matching TRBD2. The CDR3 has 14 amino acids. Germline loops: CDR1 MNHEY, CDR2 SMNVEV (reference sequence). Trimming removed 4 bases from V and 5 bases from J; junction bases left unmatched: 6. In DNA form, the CDR3 reads TGTGCCAGCAGTTGGAAGCGGGAGGACCACGAGCAGTACTTC. It yields the protein CASSWKREDHEQYF.

The chain is built from TRBV24-1 and TRBJ2-1; 8 bases fit TRBD2. This CDR3 contains 16 residues. Trimming at V came to 3 bases and at J to 3 bases, leaving 6 bases not matched to a gene. The germline CDR1 and CDR2 sequences are KGHDR and SFDVKD. CDR3 DNA sequence: TGTGCCACCAGTGATATAGCGGGAAGAGGCTACAATGAGCAGTTCTTC. It is translated as CATSDIAGRGYNEQFF.

This clonotype was counted many times. V usage is TRBV28 and J usage is TRBJ1-4; the D is unclear. Germline V gene lookup returns CDR1 MDHEN and CDR2 SYDVKM. V lost 3 bases to trimming and J lost 3 bases, with 23 bases between them. The CDR3 has 19 amino acids. This chain's CDR3 is CASSFPRSPQIRANEKLFF. The CDR3 DNA reads as TGTGCCAGCAGTTTCCCCAGATCCCCCCAGATTCGGGCTAATGAAAAACTGTTTTTT.

This clonotype was detected many times. The V gene is TRBV12-3 or TRBV12-4, the J gene TRBJ1-4; D ambiguous. The V and J ends lost 7 bases and 0 bases respectively, with 15 bases between them. CDR3 length: 16 amino acids. CDR3 loop: CASTIRVVPTNEKLFF. DNA of the CDR3: TGTGCCAGCACCATTCGTGTAGTACCAACTAATGAAAAACTGTTTTTT.

This clonotype was observed many times. The V call is TRBV7-2, the J call TRBJ2-5; the D gene is possibly TRBD2 (6 bases). Trimming stripped 5 bases from V and 4 bases from J, with 14 bases between. This CDR3 spans 14 amino acids. Germline CDR1 SGHTA, CDR2 FQGNSA. CDR3 sequence (DNA): TGTGCCAGCAGCCCCAGACCCGGGGGAGAGACCCAGTACTTC. Protein sequence: CASSPRPGGETQYF.

Ten or more counts support this clonotype. The rearrangement joins TRBV28 to TRBJ2-7; 11 bases line up with TRBD2. J gave up 3 bases and V 5 bases, and 0 bases lay outside the gene matches. The CDR3 contains 13 residues. The germline CDR1 and CDR2 sequences are MDHEN and SYDVKM. The CDR3 sequence is CASSTSGSYEQYF. For the CDR3, the DNA is TGTGCCAGCAGTACTAGCGGGAGCTACGAGCAGTACTTC.

This clonotype was seen ten or more times. The chain links TRBV6-2 or TRBV6-3 to TRBJ2-7, with 7 bases lining up with TRBD2. The CDR3 runs 17 residues. Germline CDR1 reads MNHEY; CDR2 reads SVGEGT. With 5 bases clipped from V and 1 base from J, the junction kept 14 bases outside the gene matches. The CDR3 is CASSEAAGSGTSYEQYF. The CDR3 nucleotides are TGTGCCAGCAGTGAAGCTGCCGGCAGCGGGACGTCCTACGAGCAGTACTTC.